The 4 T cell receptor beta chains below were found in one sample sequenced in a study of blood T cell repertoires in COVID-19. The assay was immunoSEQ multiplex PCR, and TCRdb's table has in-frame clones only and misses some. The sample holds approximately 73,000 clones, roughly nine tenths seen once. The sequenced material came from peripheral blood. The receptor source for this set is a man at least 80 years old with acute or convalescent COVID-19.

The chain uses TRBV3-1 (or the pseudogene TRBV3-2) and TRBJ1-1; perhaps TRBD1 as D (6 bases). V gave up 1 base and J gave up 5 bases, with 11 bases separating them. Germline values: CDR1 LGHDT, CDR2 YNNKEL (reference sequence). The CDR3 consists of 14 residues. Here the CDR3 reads CASSQVGGLTEAFF. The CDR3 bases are TGTGCCAGCAGCCAAGTAGGGGGACTAACTGAAGCTTTCTTT.

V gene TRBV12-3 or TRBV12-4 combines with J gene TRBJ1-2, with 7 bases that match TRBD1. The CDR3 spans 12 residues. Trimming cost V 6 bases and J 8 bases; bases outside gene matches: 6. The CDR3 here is CASSRTGPGYTF. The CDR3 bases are TGTGCCAGCAGCCGGACAGGCCCCGGCTACACCTTC.

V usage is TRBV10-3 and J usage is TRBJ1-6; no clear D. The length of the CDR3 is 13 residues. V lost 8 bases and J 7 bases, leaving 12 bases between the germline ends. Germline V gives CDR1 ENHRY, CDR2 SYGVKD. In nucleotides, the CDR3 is TGTGCCATCGGCGGACTAGGGAATTCACCCCTCCACTTT. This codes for CAIGGLGNSPLHF.

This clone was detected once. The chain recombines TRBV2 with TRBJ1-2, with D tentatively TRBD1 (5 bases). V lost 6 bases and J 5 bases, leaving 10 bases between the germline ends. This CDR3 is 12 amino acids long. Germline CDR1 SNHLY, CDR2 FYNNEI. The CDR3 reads CASSSDNYGYTF. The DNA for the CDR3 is TGTGCCAGCAGCTCGGACAATTATGGCTACACCTTC.